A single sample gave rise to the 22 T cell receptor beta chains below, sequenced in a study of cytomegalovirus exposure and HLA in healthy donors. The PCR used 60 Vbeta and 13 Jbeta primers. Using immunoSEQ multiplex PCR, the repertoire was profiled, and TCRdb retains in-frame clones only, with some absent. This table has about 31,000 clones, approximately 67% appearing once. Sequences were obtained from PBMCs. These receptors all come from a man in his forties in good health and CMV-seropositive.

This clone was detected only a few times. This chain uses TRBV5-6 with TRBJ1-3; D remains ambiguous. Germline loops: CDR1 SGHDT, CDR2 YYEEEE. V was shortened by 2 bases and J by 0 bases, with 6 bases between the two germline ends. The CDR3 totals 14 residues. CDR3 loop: CASSFRNSGNTIYF. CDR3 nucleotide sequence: TGTGCCAGCAGCTTCAGGAACTCTGGAAACACCATATATTTT. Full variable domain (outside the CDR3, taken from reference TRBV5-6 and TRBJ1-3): DAGVTQSPTHLIKTRGQQVTLRCSPKSGHDTVSWYQQALGQGPQFIFQYYEEEERQRGNFPDRFSGHQFPNYSSELNVNALLLGDSALYLCASSFRNSGNTIYFGEGSWLTVV.

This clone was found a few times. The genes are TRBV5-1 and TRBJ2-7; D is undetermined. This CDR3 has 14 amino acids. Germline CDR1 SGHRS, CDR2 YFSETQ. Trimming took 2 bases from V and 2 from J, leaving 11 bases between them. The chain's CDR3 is CASSFRVPTYEQYF. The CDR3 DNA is TGCGCCAGCAGCTTCCGGGTCCCCACCTACGAGCAGTACTTC.

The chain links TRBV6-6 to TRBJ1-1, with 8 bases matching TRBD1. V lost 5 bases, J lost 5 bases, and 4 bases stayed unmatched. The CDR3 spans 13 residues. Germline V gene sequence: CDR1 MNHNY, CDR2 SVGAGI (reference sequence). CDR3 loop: CASSRGQGTEAFF. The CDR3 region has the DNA TGTGCCAGCAGTAGAGGACAGGGAACTGAAGCTTTCTTT.

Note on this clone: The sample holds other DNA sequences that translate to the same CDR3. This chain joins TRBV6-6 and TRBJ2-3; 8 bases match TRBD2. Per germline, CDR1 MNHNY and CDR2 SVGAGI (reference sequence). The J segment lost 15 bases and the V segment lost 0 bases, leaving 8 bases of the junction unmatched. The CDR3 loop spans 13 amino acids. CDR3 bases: TGTGCCAGCAGTTACTCGAAGGGCGGGGGGCAATATTTT. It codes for CASSYSKGGGQYF.

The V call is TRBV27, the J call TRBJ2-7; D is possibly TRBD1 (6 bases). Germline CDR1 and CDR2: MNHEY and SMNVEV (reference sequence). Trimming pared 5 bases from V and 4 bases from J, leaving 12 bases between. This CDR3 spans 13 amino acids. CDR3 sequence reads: CASSRTVSYEQYF. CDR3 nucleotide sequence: TGTGCCAGCAGTCGGACAGTATCTTACGAGCAGTACTTC.

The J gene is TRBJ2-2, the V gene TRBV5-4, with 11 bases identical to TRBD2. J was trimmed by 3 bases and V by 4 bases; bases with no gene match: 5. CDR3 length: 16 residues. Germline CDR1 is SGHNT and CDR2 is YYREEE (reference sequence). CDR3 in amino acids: CASSEGTSGYTGELFF. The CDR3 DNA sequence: TGTGCCAGCAGCGAAGGGACTAGCGGATACACCGGGGAGCTGTTTTTT. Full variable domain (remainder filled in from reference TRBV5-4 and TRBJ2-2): ETGVTQSPTHLIKTRGQQVTLRCSSQSGHNTVSWYQQALGQGPQFIFQYYREEENGRGNFPPRFSGLQFPNYSSELNVNALELDDSALYLCASSEGTSGYTGELFFGEGSRLTVL.

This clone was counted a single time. CDR3 nucleotide sequence: TGTGCCATCAGTGACCTTGACATTATCTCCTCTGGAAACACCATATATTTT. It translates to CAISDLDIISSGNTIYF. The chain combines TRBV10-3 with TRBJ1-3; no definite D call. Trimming removed 3 bases from V and 0 bases from J, with 15 bases in between. Germline V gene sequence: CDR1 ENHRY, CDR2 SYGVKD. CDR3 length: 17 residues.

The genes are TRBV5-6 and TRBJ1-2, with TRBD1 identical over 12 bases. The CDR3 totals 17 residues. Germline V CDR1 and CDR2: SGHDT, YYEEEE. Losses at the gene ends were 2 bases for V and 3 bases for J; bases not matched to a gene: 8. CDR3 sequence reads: CASSFLGQGARDYGYTF. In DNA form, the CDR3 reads TGTGCCAGCAGCTTCCTGGGACAGGGGGCTCGAGACTATGGCTACACCTTC. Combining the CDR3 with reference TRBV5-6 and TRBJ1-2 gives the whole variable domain DAGVTQSPTHLIKTRGQQVTLRCSPKSGHDTVSWYQQALGQGPQFIFQYYEEEERQRGNFPDRFSGHQFPNYSSELNVNALLLGDSALYLCASSFLGQGARDYGYTFGSGTRLTVV.

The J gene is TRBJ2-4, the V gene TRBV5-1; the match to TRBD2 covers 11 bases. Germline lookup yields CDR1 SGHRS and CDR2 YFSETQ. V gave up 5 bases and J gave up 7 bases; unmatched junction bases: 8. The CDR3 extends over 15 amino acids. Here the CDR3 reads CASSHLSGGENIQYF. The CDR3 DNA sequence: TGCGCCAGCAGTCACCTTAGCGGGGGGGAGAACATTCAGTACTTC.

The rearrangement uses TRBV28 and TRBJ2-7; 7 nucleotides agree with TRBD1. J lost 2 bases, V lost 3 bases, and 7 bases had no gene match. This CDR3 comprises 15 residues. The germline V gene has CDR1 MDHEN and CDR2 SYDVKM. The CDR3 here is CASSFLDRFTYEQYF. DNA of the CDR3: TGTGCCAGCAGTTTCCTGGACAGGTTTACCTACGAGCAGTACTTC.

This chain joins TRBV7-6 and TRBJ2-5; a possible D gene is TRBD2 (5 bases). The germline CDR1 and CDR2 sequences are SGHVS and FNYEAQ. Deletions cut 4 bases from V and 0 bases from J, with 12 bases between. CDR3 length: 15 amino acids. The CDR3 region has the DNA TGTGCCAGCAGCTCTCTCGGGGAGCACCAAGAGACCCAGTACTTC. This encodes CASSSLGEHQETQYF.

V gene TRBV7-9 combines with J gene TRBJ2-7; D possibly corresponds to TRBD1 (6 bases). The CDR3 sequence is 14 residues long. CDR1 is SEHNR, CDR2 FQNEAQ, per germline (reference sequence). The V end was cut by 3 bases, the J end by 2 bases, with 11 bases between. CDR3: CASSFGQFPYEQYF. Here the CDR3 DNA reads TGTGCCAGCAGCTTTGGACAGTTCCCCTACGAGCAGTACTTC.

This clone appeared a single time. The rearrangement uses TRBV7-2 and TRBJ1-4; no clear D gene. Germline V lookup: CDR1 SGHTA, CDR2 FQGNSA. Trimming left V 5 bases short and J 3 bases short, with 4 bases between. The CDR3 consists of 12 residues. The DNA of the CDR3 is TGTGCCAGCAGCCCTCCTAATGAAAAACTGTTTTTT. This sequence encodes CASSPPNEKLFF.

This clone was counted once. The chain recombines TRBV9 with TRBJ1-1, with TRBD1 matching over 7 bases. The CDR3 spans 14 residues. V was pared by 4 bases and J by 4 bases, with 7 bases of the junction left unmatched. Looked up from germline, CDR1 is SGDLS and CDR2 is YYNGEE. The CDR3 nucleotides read TGTGCCAGCAGCACACAGGGGCGGGGCACTGAAGCTTTCTTT. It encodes CASSTQGRGTEAFF.

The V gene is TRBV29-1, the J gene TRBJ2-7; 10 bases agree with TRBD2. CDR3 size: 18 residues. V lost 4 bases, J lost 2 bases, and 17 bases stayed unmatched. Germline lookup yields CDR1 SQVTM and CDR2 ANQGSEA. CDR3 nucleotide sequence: TGCAGCGTTGTCCCTCTGATTCTCGAACTAGCGGGGACCTACGAGCAGTACTTC. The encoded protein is CSVVPLILELAGTYEQYF.

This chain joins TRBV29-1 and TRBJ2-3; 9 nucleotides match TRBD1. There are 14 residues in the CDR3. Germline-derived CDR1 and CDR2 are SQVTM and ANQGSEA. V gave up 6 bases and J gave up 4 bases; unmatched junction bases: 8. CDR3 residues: CSVITGTGPDTQYF. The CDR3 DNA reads TGCAGCGTGATAACCGGGACAGGGCCAGATACGCAGTATTTT.

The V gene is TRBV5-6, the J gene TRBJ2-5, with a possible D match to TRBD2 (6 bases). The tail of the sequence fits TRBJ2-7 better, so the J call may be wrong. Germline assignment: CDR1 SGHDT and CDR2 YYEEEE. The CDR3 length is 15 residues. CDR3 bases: TGTGCCAGCAGCTTGGCCGGGAGAGTCTCCTACGAGCAGTACTTC. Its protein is CASSLAGRVSYEQYF.

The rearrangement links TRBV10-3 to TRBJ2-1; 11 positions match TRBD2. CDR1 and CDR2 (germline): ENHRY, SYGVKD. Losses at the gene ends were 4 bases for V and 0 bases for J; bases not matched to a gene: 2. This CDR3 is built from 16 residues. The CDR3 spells CAISVTSGGSYNEQFF. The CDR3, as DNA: TGTGCCATCAGTGTTACTAGCGGGGGCTCCTACAATGAGCAGTTCTTC.

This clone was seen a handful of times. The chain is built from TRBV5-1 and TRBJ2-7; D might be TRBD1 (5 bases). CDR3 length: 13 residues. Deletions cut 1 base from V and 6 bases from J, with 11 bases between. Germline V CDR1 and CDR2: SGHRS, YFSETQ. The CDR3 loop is CASSLLVQGEQYF. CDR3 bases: TGCGCCAGCAGCTTGCTTGTCCAGGGCGAGCAGTACTTC.

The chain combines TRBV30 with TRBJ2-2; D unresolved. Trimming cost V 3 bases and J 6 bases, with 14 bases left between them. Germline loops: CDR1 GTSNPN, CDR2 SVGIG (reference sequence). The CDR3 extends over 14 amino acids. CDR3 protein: CAWRTRPLAGELFF. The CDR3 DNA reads TGTGCCTGGAGAACCAGGCCCCTGGCCGGGGAGCTGTTTTTT.

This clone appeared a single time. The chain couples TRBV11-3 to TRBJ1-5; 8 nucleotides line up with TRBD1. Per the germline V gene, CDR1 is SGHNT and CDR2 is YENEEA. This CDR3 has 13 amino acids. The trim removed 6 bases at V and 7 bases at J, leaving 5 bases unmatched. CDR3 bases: TGTGCCAGCAGTTTACAGGGGGACCAGCCCCAGCATTTT. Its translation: CASSLQGDQPQHF.

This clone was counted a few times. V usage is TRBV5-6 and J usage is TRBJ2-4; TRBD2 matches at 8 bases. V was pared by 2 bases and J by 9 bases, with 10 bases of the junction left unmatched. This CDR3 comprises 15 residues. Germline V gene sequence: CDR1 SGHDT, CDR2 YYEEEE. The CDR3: CASSLGAGGRGIQYF. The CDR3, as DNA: TGTGCCAGCAGCTTAGGGGCGGGGGGACGGGGCATTCAGTACTTC. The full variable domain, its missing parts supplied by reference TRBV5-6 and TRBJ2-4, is DAGVTQSPTHLIKTRGQQVTLRCSPKSGHDTVSWYQQALGQGPQFIFQYYEEEERQRGNFPDRFSGHQFPNYSSELNVNALLLGDSALYLCASSLGAGGRGIQYFGAGTRLSVL.